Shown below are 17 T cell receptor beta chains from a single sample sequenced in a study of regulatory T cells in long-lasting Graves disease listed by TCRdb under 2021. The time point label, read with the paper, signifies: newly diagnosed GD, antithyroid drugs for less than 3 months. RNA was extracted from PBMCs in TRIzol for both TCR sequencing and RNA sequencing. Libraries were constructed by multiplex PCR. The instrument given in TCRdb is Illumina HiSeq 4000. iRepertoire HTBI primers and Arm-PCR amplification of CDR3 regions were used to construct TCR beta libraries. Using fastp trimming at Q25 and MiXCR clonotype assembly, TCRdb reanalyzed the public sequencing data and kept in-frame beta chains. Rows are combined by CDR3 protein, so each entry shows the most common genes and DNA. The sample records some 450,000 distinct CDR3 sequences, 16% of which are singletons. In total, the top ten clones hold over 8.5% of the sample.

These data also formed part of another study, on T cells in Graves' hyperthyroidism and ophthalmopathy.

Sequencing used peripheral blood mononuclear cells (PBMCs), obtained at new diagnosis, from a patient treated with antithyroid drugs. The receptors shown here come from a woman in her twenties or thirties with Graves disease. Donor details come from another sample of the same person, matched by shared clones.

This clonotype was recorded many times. The CDR3 DNA sequence: TGTGCCACCAGTGATTTTACCGGGACTAGCGGGCCTGAGCAGTTCTTC. It yields the protein CATSDFTGTSGPEQFF. V usage is TRBV24-1 and J usage is TRBJ2-1; 12 nucleotides match TRBD2. The CDR3 has 16 amino acids. Germline V gene data show CDR1 as KGHDR and CDR2 as SFDVKD. V dropped 1 base and J dropped 9; count of bases not matched to a gene: 6.

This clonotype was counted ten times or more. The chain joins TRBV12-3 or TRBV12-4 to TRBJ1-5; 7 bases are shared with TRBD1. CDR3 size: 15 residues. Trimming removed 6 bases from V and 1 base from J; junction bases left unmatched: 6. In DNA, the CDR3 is TGTGCCAGCAGCGGAGGGGGCAGGAGCAATCAGCCCCAGCATTTT. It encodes CASSGGGRSNQPQHF.

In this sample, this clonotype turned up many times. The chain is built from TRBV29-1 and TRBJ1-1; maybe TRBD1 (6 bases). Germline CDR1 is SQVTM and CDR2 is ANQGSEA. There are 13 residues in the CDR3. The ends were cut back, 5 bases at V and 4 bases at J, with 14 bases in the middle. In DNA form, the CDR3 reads TGCAGCGTTCAAGGGGGGGCTGGCACTGAAGCTTTCTTT. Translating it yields CSVQGGAGTEAFF.

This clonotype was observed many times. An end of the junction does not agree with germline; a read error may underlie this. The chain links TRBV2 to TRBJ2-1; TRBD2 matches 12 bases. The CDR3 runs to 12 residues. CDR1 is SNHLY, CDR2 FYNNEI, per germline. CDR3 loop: CASSGLAGVSVF. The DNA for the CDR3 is TGTGCCAGCAGTGGACTAGCGGGAGTTTCGGTCTTC.

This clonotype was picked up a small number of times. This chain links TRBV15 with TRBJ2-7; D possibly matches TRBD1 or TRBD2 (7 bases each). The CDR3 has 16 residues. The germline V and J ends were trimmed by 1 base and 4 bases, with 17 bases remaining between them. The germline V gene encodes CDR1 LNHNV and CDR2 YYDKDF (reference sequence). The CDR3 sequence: CATSRVGEGALYEQYF. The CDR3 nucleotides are TGTGCCACCAGCAGAGTTGGGGAGGGGGCACTTTACGAGCAGTACTTC. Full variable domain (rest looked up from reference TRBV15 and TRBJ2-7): DAMVIQNPRYQVTQFGKPVTLSCSQTLNHNVMYWYQQKSSQAPKLLFHYYDKDFNNEADTPDNFQSRRPNTSFCFLDIRSPGLGDTAMYLCATSRVGEGALYEQYFGPGTRLTVT.

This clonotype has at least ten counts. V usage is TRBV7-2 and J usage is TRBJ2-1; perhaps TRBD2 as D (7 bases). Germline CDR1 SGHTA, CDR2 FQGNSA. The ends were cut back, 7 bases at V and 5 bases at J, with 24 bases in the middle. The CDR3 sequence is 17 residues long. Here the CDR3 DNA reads TGTGCCAGCATCCCAGGGGCGGGGGCGGGACTTAACAATGAGCAGTTCTTC. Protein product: CASIPGAGAGLNNEQFF.

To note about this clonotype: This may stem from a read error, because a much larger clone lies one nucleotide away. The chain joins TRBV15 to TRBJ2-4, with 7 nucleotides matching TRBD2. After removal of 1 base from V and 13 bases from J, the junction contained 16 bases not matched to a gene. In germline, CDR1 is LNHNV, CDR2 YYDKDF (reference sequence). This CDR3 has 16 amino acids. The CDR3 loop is CATSRGGGVLYNEQYF. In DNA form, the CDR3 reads TGTGCCACCAGCAGAGGGGGAGGGGTACTCTACAATGAGCAGTACTTC.

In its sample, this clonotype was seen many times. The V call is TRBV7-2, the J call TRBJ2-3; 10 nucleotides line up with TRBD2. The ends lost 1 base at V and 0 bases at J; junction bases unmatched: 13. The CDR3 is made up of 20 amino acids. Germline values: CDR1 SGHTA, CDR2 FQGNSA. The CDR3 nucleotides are TGTGCCAGCAGCTTAGGAGTAGCGGGAGGCCGCGTGCTTAGCACAGATACGCAGTATTTT. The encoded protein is CASSLGVAGGRVLSTDTQYF.

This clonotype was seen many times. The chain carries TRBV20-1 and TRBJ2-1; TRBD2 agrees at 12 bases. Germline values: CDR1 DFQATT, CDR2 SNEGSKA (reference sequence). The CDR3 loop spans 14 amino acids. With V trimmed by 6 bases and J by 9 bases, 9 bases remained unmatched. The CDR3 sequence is CSAVETSGSSEQFF. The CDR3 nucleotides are TGCAGTGCCGTTGAGACTAGCGGGAGCTCTGAGCAGTTCTTC.

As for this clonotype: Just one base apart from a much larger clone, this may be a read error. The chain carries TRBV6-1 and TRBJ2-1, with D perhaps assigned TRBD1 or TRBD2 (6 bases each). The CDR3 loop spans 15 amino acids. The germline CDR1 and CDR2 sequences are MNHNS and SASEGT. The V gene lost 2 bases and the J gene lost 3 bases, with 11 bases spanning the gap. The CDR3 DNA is TGTGCCAGCAGTGAAAGGGGGGCATACTACAATGAGCAGTTCTTC. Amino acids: CASSERGAYYNEQFF.

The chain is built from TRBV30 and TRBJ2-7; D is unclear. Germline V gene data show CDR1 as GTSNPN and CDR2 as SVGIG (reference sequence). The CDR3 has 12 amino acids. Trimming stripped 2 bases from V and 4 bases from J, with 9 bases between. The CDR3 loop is CAWSPTPYEQYF. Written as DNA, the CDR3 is TGTGCCTGGAGTCCGACTCCGTACGAGCAGTACTTC.

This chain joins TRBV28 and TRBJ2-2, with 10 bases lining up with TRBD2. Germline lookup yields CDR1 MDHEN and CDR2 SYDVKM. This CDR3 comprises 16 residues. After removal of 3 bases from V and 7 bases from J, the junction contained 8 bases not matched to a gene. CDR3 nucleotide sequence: TGTGCCAGCAGTTTCCCAGCGGGAGGGCTCGGCGGGGAGCTGTTTTTT. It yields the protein CASSFPAGGLGGELFF.

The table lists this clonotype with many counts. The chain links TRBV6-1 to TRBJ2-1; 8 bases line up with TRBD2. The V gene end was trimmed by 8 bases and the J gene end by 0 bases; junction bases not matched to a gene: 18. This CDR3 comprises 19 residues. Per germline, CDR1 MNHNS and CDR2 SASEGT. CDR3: CASDFKLAGLRSSYNEQFF. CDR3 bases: TGTGCCAGCGATTTTAAATTAGCGGGACTAAGAAGCTCCTACAATGAGCAGTTCTTC.

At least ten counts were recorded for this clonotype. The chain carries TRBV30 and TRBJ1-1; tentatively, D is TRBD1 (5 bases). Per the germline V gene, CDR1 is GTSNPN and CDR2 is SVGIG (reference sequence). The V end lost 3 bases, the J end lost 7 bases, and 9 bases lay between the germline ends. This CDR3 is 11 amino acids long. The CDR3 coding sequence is TGTGCCTGGAGCAGGGTGGGTGAAGCTTTCTTT. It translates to CAWSRVGEAFF.

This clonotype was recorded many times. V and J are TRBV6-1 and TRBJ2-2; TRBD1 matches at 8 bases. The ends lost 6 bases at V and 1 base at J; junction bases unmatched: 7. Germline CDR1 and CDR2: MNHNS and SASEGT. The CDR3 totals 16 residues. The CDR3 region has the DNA TGTGCCAGCAGACCTCGGACAGGGCTGAACACCGGGGAGCTGTTTTTT. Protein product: CASRPRTGLNTGELFF.

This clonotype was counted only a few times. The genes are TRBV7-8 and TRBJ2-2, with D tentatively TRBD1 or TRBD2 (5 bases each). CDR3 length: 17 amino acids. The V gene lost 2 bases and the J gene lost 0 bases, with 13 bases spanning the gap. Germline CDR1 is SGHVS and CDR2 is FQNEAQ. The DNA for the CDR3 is TGTGCCAGCAGCTTACGGTGGGGGACCGCGAACACCGGGGAGCTGTTTTTT. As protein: CASSLRWGTANTGELFF.

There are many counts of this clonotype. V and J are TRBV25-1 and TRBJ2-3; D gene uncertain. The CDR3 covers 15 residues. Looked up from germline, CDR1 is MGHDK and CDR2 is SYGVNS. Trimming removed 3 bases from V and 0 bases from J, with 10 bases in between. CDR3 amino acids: CASSDLQPSTDTQYF. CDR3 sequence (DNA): TGTGCCAGCAGTGACCTACAACCTAGCACAGATACGCAGTATTTT.